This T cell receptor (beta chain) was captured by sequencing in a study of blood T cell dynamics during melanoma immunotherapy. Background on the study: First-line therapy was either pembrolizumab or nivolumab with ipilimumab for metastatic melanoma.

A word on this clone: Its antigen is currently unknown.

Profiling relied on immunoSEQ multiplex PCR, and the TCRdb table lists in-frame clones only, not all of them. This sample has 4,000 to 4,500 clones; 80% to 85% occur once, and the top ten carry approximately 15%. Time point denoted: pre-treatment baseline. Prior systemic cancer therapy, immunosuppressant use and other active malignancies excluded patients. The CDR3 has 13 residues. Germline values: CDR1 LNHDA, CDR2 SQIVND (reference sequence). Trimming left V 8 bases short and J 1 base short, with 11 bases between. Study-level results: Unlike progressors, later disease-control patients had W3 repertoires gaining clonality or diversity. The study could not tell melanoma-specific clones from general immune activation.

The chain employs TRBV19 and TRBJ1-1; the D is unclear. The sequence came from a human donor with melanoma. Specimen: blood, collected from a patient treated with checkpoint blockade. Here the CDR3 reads CASSRNKNTEAFF. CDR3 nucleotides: TGTGCCAGTTCGAGGAACAAGAACACTGAAGCTTTCTTT.